The clone carrying this T cell receptor (beta chain) appeared once. The sample belongs to a study of blood T cell repertoires in COVID-19. Study as a whole: The United States, Italy and Spain were the sources of the acute and convalescent COVID-19 samples. Nucleic acid was either cDNA or gDNA, and it came from T cells, B-cell-depleted T cells, or PBMCs.

As handled by the study authors: Nucleated cell counts were estimated from reference gene primer amplification. The protocol was immunoSEQ multiplex PCR, while the TCRdb copy is restricted to in-frame clones and leaves out a portion. That table furnishes V, J and clone size, whereas the DNA furnished D and trimming. This table has tens of thousands of clones, around nine tenths appearing once. Germline V gene lookup returns CDR1 SQVTM and CDR2 ANQGSEA. The CDR3 totals 13 residues. The V segment lost 6 bases and the J segment 2 bases; nucleotides outside the gene matches: 6. The TCR was taken from a human donor in a cohort sampled during active COVID-19. The rearrangement links TRBV29-1 to TRBJ1-2; 7 nucleotides align to TRBD1. The sample was peripheral blood. The CDR3 DNA is TGCAGCGTCCGACCGGACAGGAACTATGGCTACACCTTC. Translating it yields CSVRPDRNYGYTF.